This record covers a single T cell receptor (beta chain). The antigen is unknown. The data were obtained in a study of cytomegalovirus exposure and HLA in healthy donors. PCR was performed using 60 Vbeta and 13 Jbeta primers. Original analysis: Later reanalysis found 60 million to 90 million unique TCR beta chains, approximately 11 million of them shared. The table came from immunoSEQ multiplex PCR; TCRdb's copy has only in-frame clones and leaves some out. The V and J calls and clone size were taken over from that table, and D and trimming were inferred from the DNA. Its clone listing holds over 110,000 clones. Broader study findings: The study flagged roughly 150 TCR beta chains as cytomegalovirus-associated. Prediction of most subjects' HLA-A and HLA-B alleles by TCR beta sequences was reportedly accurate. With further analysis later on, most CMV-associated TCR beta chains appeared HLA-restricted.

Germline CDR1 MNHEY, CDR2 SMNVEV (reference sequence). The V and J ends lost 6 bases and 0 bases respectively, with 18 bases between them. The CDR3 sequence is 16 residues long. This chain links TRBV27 with TRBJ2-7; TRBD1 is a possible D gene (6 bases). The sequenced sample was PBMCs. The TCR was taken from a male donor in good health and CMV-seronegative. This chain's CDR3 is CASSRIPDSSSYEQYF. For the CDR3, the DNA is TGTGCCAGCAGCCGAATCCCGGACAGTTCCTCCTACGAGCAGTACTTC.